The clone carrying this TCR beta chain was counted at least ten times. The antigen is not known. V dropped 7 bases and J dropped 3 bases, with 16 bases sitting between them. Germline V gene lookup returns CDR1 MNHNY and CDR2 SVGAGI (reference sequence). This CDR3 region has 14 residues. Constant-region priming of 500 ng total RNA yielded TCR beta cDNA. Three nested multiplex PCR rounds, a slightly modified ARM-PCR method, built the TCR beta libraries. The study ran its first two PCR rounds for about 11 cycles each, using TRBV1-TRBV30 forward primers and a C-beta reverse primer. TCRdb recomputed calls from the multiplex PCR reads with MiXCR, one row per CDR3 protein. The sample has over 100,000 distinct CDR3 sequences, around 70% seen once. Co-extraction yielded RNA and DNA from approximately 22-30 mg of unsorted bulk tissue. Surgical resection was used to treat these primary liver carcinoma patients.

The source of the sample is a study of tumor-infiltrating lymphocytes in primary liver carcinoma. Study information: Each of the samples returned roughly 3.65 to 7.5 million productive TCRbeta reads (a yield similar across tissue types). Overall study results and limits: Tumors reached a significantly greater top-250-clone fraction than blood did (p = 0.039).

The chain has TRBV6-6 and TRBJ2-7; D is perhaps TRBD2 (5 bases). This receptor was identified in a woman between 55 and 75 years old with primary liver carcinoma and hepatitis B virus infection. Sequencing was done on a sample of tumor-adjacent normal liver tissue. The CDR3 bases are TGTGCCAGCACCAAAGTCGAGGGAGTCTACGAGCAGTACTTC. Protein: CASTKVEGVYEQYF.